The 8 T cell receptor beta chains in this list originate from one sample, sequenced in a study of blood T cell repertoires in COVID-19. Measured with immunoSEQ multiplex PCR; TCRdb has only the in-frame clones, and not every one. The table records some 400,000 clones, about 90% of them present only once. Sequences were obtained from PBMCs or T cells enriched from blood (not recorded which). Receptor source: a woman in her twenties or thirties who had recovered from COVID-19.

The chain is built from TRBV12-5 and TRBJ1-1; 7 bases are shared with TRBD1. V lost 2 bases to trimming and J lost 4 bases; unmatched junction nucleotides: 4. CDR1 LGHNT and CDR2 FRNRAP come from the germline V gene. This CDR3 spans 14 amino acids. The CDR3 coding sequence is TGTGCTAGTGGTTTGTCAACAGGGGTCACTGAAGCTTTCTTT. This sequence encodes CASGLSTGVTEAFF.

The genes are TRBV7-3 and TRBJ1-2; no reliable D call. The V end was cut by 5 bases, the J end by 8 bases, with 21 bases between. Germline V gene sequence: CDR1 SGHTA, CDR2 FQGTGA. This CDR3 has 15 residues. The CDR3 nucleotides are TGTGCCAGCAGCACCAATACAGACCGTGGGAGGGGCTACACCTTC. This translates into CASSTNTDRGRGYTF.

This chain links TRBV27 with TRBJ1-6; D gene ambiguous. Germline V gene lookup returns CDR1 MNHEY and CDR2 SMNVEV (reference sequence). Deletions cut 3 bases from V and 5 bases from J, with 23 bases between. The CDR3 is 19 amino acids. The CDR3 bases are TGTGCCAGCAGTTTCTCCGGCCTCTTCCAGACAAAAGATAATTCACCCCTCCACTTT. This codes for CASSFSGLFQTKDNSPLHF.

This clone showed up just once. This sequence joins TRBV2 and TRBJ2-2, with no clear D. The CDR3 consists of 13 residues. Germline values: CDR1 SNHLY, CDR2 FYNNEI. V was trimmed by 2 bases and J by 5 bases, leaving 6 bases between them. The CDR3 sequence is CASSEIVTGELFF. The CDR3, as DNA: TGTGCCAGCAGTGAAATAGTTACCGGGGAGCTGTTTTTT.

The chain has TRBV9 and TRBJ2-2; possibly TRBD1 for D (7 bases). With 0 bases removed from V and 4 bases from J, the gap between germline ends came to 19 bases. This CDR3 contains 18 residues. Germline V gives CDR1 SGDLS, CDR2 YYNGEE. The CDR3 protein is CASSVVGQGGLGTGELFF. In DNA, the CDR3 is TGTGCCAGCAGCGTAGTTGGCCAGGGGGGCTTGGGCACCGGGGAGCTGTTTTTT.

The CDR3 nucleotides read TGCAGCGTTAGTGGGGGATCAGGGGTCGGCACTGAAGCTTTCTTT. It specifies CSVSGGSGVGTEAFF. The chain couples TRBV29-1 to TRBJ1-1; weak D call: TRBD1 (6 bases). Germline-derived CDR1 and CDR2 are SQVTM and ANQGSEA. The CDR3 is 15 amino acids. Trimming left V 5 bases short and J 4 bases short, with 20 bases between.

In this sample, this clone turned up a few times. The chain recombines TRBV6-6 with TRBJ2-1; 7 bases agree with TRBD2. Germline CDR1 is MNHNY and CDR2 is SVGAGI (reference sequence). J lost 4 bases, V lost 5 bases, and 2 bases had no gene match. CDR3 length: 13 amino acids. The CDR3 loop is CASSASGYNEQFF. In DNA, the CDR3 is TGTGCCAGCAGTGCTAGCGGTTACAATGAGCAGTTCTTC.

The V call is TRBV18, the J call TRBJ1-5; D is ambiguous. The CDR3 runs 13 residues. The V end lost 6 bases, the J end lost 3 bases, and 9 bases lay between the germline ends. Germline-derived CDR1 and CDR2 are KGHSH and LQKENI. CDR3 nucleotides: TGTGCCAGCTCGGCAGATATCAATCAGCCCCAGCATTTT. Translated: CASSADINQPQHF.